This T cell receptor beta chain was found in a study of neurological immune-mediated disorders. V lost 5 bases, J lost 5 bases, and 8 bases stayed unmatched. The CDR3 contains 14 residues. The V gene's germline CDR1 is SGHKS and CDR2 YYEKEE (reference sequence). The sample holds many counts of this clonotype. TCRdb redid the calling of the 5' RACE reads with MiXCR, one entry per CDR3 protein. The table shows about 39,000 distinct CDR3 sequences, with around 7% occurring only once. The sequenced sample was CD4+ T cells from blood. V gene TRBV5-5 combines with J gene TRBJ2-3, with TRBD1 matching 7 bases. This clonotype originated in a man aged 50-60 years in good health. The chain's CDR3 is CASSLKGAGDTQYF. The CDR3 region has the DNA TGTGCCAGCAGTTTAAAGGGGGCAGGAGATACGCAGTATTTT.